This TCR beta chain was observed in a study of blood T cell repertoires in COVID-19 (dated by TCRdb to about 2020). In the study overall: Samples from collaborators originated in the United States, Italy and Spain and spanned both the acute and convalescent phases of COVID-19. The dataset comprised deeply sampled blood TCRbeta repertoires from subjects exposed to, actively infected with, or recovered from COVID-19. The sample metadata nearly always contained a de-identified subject ID, COVID-19 status, age in years and sex. HLA class I and class II types, where available, came from metadata supplied by the sample provider rather than from assay-based typing. The repertoires were made available in a free public database intended to serve as a resource for research on the immune response to SARS-CoV-2. The samples were drawn from two sources: the first 160 participants of the ongoing ImmuneRACE study, and 1,254 subjects contributed by 6 global collaborators. The material from the prospective study consisted of cDNA or gDNA derived from T cells, B-cell-depleted T cells, or PBMCs.

Participants in the prospective study were enrolled through a virtual design, were aged roughly 18 to 100 years, and lived in 20 to 30 United States geographic areas. To assign participants to cohorts, the prospective study relied on clinical history that participants themselves reported in a screening survey and a study questionnaire. For ImmuneRACE Cohort 3, a participant was defined as recovered based on two consecutive negative NP/OP PCR tests, clearance by a healthcare professional, or resolution of symptoms. In the prospective study, whole blood, serum and a nasopharyngeal or oropharyngeal swab were collected from each participant by mobile phlebotomists. Over a roughly 2-month period, participants in the prospective study had the option of providing additional blood draws and questionnaires. Blood samples from the prospective study were shipped frozen or at room temperature prior to DNA extraction.

TCRbeta CDR3 regions were amplified from genomic DNA using the immunoSEQ Assay, a bias-controlled multiplex PCR. The paper's data handling went like this. Nucleated cell counts per sample were estimated from amplification of reference gene primers within the assay. Sequence reads were collapsed and filtered to measure the absolute abundance of every unique TCRbeta CDR3 rearrangement. For each sample, productive Simpson clonality was calculated as the square root of Simpson's diversity index across productive rearrangements. In its TCRdb copy, this immuneACCESS table keeps in-frame sequences only and misses some clones. Where compared with another copy, unresolved V genes explain less than half of these, and the others have no known cause. The V and J calls and clone size were taken over from that table, and D and trimming were inferred from the DNA. The sample has a few hundred thousand clones on record, roughly 84% of them singletons. The ten largest clones add up to about 2.7% of the sample.

The research as a whole found: The quantity of clinical and demographic metadata differed by source and by participant and was supplied without curation.

A remark on this clone: No antigen is known for it. No base quality values were provided; no much bigger clone lies one nucleotide off.

From its cysteine to its phenylalanine, the CDR3 spans 14 amino acids. The read is trimmed to its CDR3 DNA, 42 bases read in frame from base 1. Ends trimmed: V by 6 bases, J by 8 bases; bases unmatched to a gene: 8. CDR1 KGHSH and CDR2 LQKENI are derived from the germline V gene. The origin of this receptor is a woman in her twenties or thirties who had recovered from COVID-19. The source material was PBMCs or T cells enriched from blood (not recorded which). Here the chain combines TRBV18 and TRBJ1-4; 8 of the junction bases match TRBD1. The CDR3 reads as follows: CASSSGTGQEKLFF. DNA sequence: TGTGCCAGCTCCAGCGGGACAGGTCAGGAAAAACTGTTTTTT.